Below, 21 T cell receptor beta chains from the same sample are listed, as sequenced in a study of blood T cell repertoires in COVID-19. Sequencing used immunoSEQ multiplex PCR; TCRdb keeps in-frame clones, though not all of them. Of a few hundred thousand clones listed, over 75% were seen once; the top ten hold roughly 4%. The specimen was PBMCs or T cells enriched from blood (not recorded which). All receptors derive from a woman in her twenties or thirties who had recovered from COVID-19.

V and J are TRBV19 and TRBJ2-1; TRBD1 matches 7 bases. Trimming at V came to 4 bases and at J to 3 bases, leaving 18 bases not matched to a gene. In germline, CDR1 is LNHDA, CDR2 SQIVND (reference sequence). This CDR3 spans 19 amino acids. The CDR3 is CASSTPPWDRLPSYNEQFF. DNA for the CDR3: TGTGCCAGTAGTACACCCCCCTGGGACAGACTTCCAAGCTACAATGAGCAGTTCTTC.

The CDR3 protein is CASSDERSPQRAEAFF. The CDR3, as DNA: TGCGCCAGCAGTGATGAGCGAAGCCCCCAGAGAGCTGAAGCTTTCTTT. The V gene is TRBV10-1, the J gene TRBJ1-1; D is ambiguous. V was trimmed by 3 bases and J by 6 bases, leaving 20 bases between them. Germline V gives CDR1 WNHNN, CDR2 SYGVQD (reference sequence). The CDR3 has 16 amino acids.

This clone is a singleton in its sample. This chain connects TRBV28 to TRBJ1-3, with TRBD1 identical over 7 bases. From germline, CDR1 is MDHEN and CDR2 SYDVKM. Trimming cost V 7 bases and J 2 bases; bases outside gene matches: 5. The CDR3 runs to 14 residues. CDR3 DNA: TGTGCCAGCACCGAGGGGGCGGCTGGAAACACCATATATTTT. It is translated as CASTEGAAGNTIYF.

The chain uses TRBV27 and TRBJ2-1; 16 nucleotides match TRBD2. Germline assignment: CDR1 MNHEY and CDR2 SMNVEV (reference sequence). Trimming cost V 3 bases and J 4 bases; bases outside gene matches: 9. CDR3 length: 19 amino acids. The CDR3 DNA follows: TGTGCCAGCAGTTTTTCCGGGACTAGCGGGAGGGCCCGTTACAATGAGCAGTTCTTC. It encodes CASSFSGTSGRARYNEQFF.

V is TRBV5-4 and J is TRBJ2-3, with no clear D. This CDR3 is built from 15 residues. V was trimmed by 0 bases and J by 0 bases, leaving 8 bases between them. Germline CDR1 SGHNT, CDR2 YYREEE (reference sequence). The CDR3 protein is CASSLGASSTDTQYF. The CDR3 DNA is TGTGCCAGCAGCTTGGGGGCCTCTAGCACAGATACGCAGTATTTT.

The gene calls are TRBV19 and TRBJ2-2; TRBD1 aligns across 8 bases. After removal of 4 bases from V and 4 bases from J, the junction contained 5 bases not matched to a gene. CDR3 length: 15 amino acids. Per germline, CDR1 LNHDA and CDR2 SQIVND (reference sequence). The CDR3 region has the DNA TGTGCCAGTAGTAGGACAGGGATGGCCACCGGGGAGCTGTTTTTT. This codes for CASSRTGMATGELFF.

V usage is TRBV10-3 and J usage is TRBJ2-1; D possibly corresponds to TRBD2 (6 bases). The CDR3 spans 15 residues. The germline gives CDR1 ENHRY, CDR2 SYGVKD. Trimming removed 3 bases at V and 6 bases at J, with 15 bases between. CDR3 nucleotide sequence: TGTGCCATCAGTGATCACGGGGGAGTTTTCAATGAGCAGTTCTTC. It specifies CAISDHGGVFNEQFF.

The V and J genes are TRBV10-3 and TRBJ2-1; TRBD1 agrees at 7 bases. CDR3 length: 13 residues. Germline V gene data show CDR1 as ENHRY and CDR2 as SYGVKD. With V trimmed by 6 bases and J by 8 bases, 7 bases remained unmatched. The DNA of the CDR3 is TGTGCCATCAGCACCGGTACAGGGGATGAGCAGTTCTTC. As protein: CAISTGTGDEQFF.

CDR3 sequence reads: CASSYGGVWNSPLHF. In nucleotides, the CDR3 is TGTGCCAGCAGTTACGGGGGGGTATGGAATTCACCCCTCCACTTT. This sequence joins TRBV6-6 and TRBJ1-6; perhaps TRBD1 as D (5 bases). Trimming shortened V by 2 bases and J by 7 bases, and 12 bases separated the two germline ends. Germline assignment: CDR1 MNHNY and CDR2 SVGAGI (reference sequence). The CDR3 sequence is 15 residues long.

This clone was observed a handful of times. This chain uses TRBV6-1 with TRBJ2-5; tentatively, D is TRBD1 (6 bases). This CDR3 is 16 amino acids long. With 2 bases removed from V and 4 bases from J, the gap between germline ends came to 17 bases. Germline V CDR1 and CDR2: MNHNS, SASEGT. Here the CDR3 reads CASSESHRAIGETQYF. CDR3 bases: TGTGCCAGCAGTGAAAGCCACAGGGCAATAGGAGAGACCCAGTACTTC.

The V call is TRBV15, the J call TRBJ2-3; D may be TRBD1 (6 bases). Germline values: CDR1 LNHNV, CDR2 YYDKDF (reference sequence). This CDR3 spans 14 amino acids. The germline V and J ends were trimmed by 8 bases and 1 base, with 13 bases remaining between them. The CDR3 is CATRQGSRTDTQYF. Written as DNA, the CDR3 is TGTGCCACCCGCCAGGGGTCTCGCACAGATACGCAGTATTTT.

The chain has TRBV7-9 and TRBJ2-1, with 9 positions matching TRBD1. The CDR3 has 16 amino acids. J was trimmed by 5 bases and V by 1 base; bases with no gene match: 6. The germline gives CDR1 SEHNR, CDR2 FQNEAQ (reference sequence). The CDR3, as DNA: TGTGCCAGCAGCTTAGTAGACAGGGGGAGCCACAATGAGCAGTTCTTC. It specifies CASSLVDRGSHNEQFF. Full variable domain (remainder filled in from reference TRBV7-9 and TRBJ2-1): DTGVSQNPRHKITKRGQNVTFRCDPISEHNRLYWYRQTLGQGPEFLTYFQNEAQLEKSRLLSDRFSAERPKGSFSTLEIQRTEQGDSAMYLCASSLVDRGSHNEQFFGPGTRLTVL.

The chain joins TRBV5-1 to TRBJ2-7; D remains unclear. CDR1 and CDR2 from the germline V gene are SGHRS and YFSETQ. V lost 5 bases to trimming and J lost 3 bases, with 15 bases between them. The CDR3 has 14 residues. The CDR3 region has the DNA TGCGCCAGCAGGCATGACACCGAATACTACGAGCAGTACTTC. It specifies CASRHDTEYYEQYF.

CDR3 nucleotides: TGTGCCAGCAGTGAAGCGATGGTCCAGGCGAACACTGAAGCTTTCTTT. Translated, it gives CASSEAMVQANTEAFF. The V and J genes are TRBV2 and TRBJ1-1; D call uncertain. The CDR3 runs 16 residues. V was clipped by 0 bases and J by 1 base, with 12 bases between them. Per the germline V gene, CDR1 is SNHLY and CDR2 is FYNNEI.

The rearrangement joins TRBV15 to TRBJ2-7; TRBD1 agrees at 7 bases. Trimming at V came to 5 bases and at J to 4 bases, leaving 17 bases not matched to a gene. This CDR3 has 17 residues. Germline loops: CDR1 LNHNV, CDR2 YYDKDF (reference sequence). This chain's CDR3 is CATSGLNKRQGIYEQYF. DNA of the CDR3: TGTGCCACCAGCGGCCTGAATAAGCGACAGGGAATATACGAGCAGTACTTC.

The V and J genes are TRBV28 and TRBJ2-7; TRBD1 matches at 7 bases. Looked up from germline, CDR1 is MDHEN and CDR2 is SYDVKM. The junction had 7 bases not matched to a gene; V was cut back by 5 bases and J by 3 bases. This CDR3 spans 14 amino acids. In DNA form, the CDR3 reads TGTGCCAGCAGTACCGGGACAGTCCTCTACGAGCAGTACTTC. It translates to CASSTGTVLYEQYF. The entire variable domain, with the rest obtained from reference TRBV28 and TRBJ2-7, is as follows: DVKVTQSSRYLVKRTGEKVFLECVQDMDHENMFWYRQDPGLGLRLIYFSYDVKMKEKGDIPEGYSVSREKKERFSLILESASTNQTSMYLCASSTGTVLYEQYFGPGTRLTVT.

V and J are TRBV27 and TRBJ2-7; no clear D. V was clipped by 0 bases and J by 3 bases, with 6 bases between them. Germline loops: CDR1 MNHEY, CDR2 SMNVEV (reference sequence). The CDR3 extends over 13 amino acids. The CDR3 sequence: CASSLSQNYEQYF. CDR3 DNA: TGTGCCAGCAGTTTATCACAGAACTACGAGCAGTACTTC.

Written as DNA, the CDR3 is TGTGCCAGCAGCTTGGAGACAGGGTACGGCTACACCTTC. Its protein product is CASSLETGYGYTF. The J gene is TRBJ1-2, the V gene TRBV5-4; 7 bases align to TRBD1. CDR3 length: 13 amino acids. After removal of 0 bases from V and 8 bases from J, the junction contained 4 bases not matched to a gene. Germline V gene data show CDR1 as SGHNT and CDR2 as YYREEE (reference sequence).

The V call is TRBV30, the J call TRBJ1-5; a weak D match, TRBD1 (5 bases). V lost 4 bases to trimming and J lost 4 bases, with 8 bases between them. Germline CDR1 GTSNPN, CDR2 SVGIG (reference sequence). This CDR3 region has 12 residues. The CDR3 DNA sequence: TGTGCCTGGAACTCAGGGAATCAGCCCCAGCATTTT. Translated, it gives CAWNSGNQPQHF.

V is TRBV7-9 and J is TRBJ1-1; 8 bases are shared with TRBD1. CDR3 length equals 15 residues. CDR1 is SEHNR and CDR2 is FQNEAQ in the germline V gene (reference sequence). The V and J ends lost 5 bases and 3 bases, in that order; junction bases with no gene match: 8. The DNA for the CDR3 is TGTGCCAGCAGCCCAGGACAGGGTAGGTACACTGAAGCTTTCTTT. Translated: CASSPGQGRYTEAFF.

This clone has just one count. The chain couples TRBV6-5 to TRBJ1-2, with D unresolved. Trimming pared 7 bases from V and 5 bases from J, leaving 17 bases between. The germline V gene has CDR1 MNHEY and CDR2 SVGAGI. The CDR3 sequence is 14 residues long. In DNA form, the CDR3 reads TGTGCCAGCAATCGAGAAGGACTCTTGTATGGCTACACCTTC. This sequence encodes CASNREGLLYGYTF.